Below, 17 T cell receptor beta chains from the same sample are listed, as sequenced in a study of blood T cells in healthy people across ages. Sample-barcoded 5' priming and a J-beta primer mix drove a second PCR of about 6 to 12 cycles. Each CDR3 protein gets one entry after TCRdb re-called the 5' RACE reads with MiXCR. The table has over 600,000 distinct CDR3 sequences, around three fifths seen once; the top ten hold more than 25%. The sequencing sample was made of blood. These receptors originate from a man aged 40-49 years in good health.

Turning to this clonotype: One junction end does not reproduce the germline sequence, and a read error may be involved. This chain joins TRBV6-5 and TRBJ2-1; D possibly matches TRBD1 or TRBD2 (5 bases each). The CDR3 consists of 15 residues. Germline lookup yields CDR1 MNHEY and CDR2 SVGAGI. The CDR3 loop is CTSSYTGHQEYEQFF. CDR3 nucleotide sequence: TGTACCAGCAGTTACACGGGGCACCAGGAGTATGAGCAGTTCTTC.

V gene TRBV20-1 combines with J gene TRBJ2-1; 9 positions agree with TRBD2. Germline V gives CDR1 DFQATT, CDR2 SNEGSKA (reference sequence). The CDR3 runs to 15 residues. The trim removed 5 bases at V and 0 bases at J, leaving 5 bases unmatched. In DNA form, the CDR3 reads TGCAGTGCTGCTAGCGGGGCGAGCTCCTACAATGAGCAGTTCTTC. It specifies CSAASGASSYNEQFF.

There are a few counts of this clonotype. This chain joins TRBV7-6 and TRBJ2-6; TRBD1 is a possible D gene (5 bases). Germline-derived CDR1 and CDR2 are SGHVS and FNYEAQ. The CDR3 is 17 residues long. V was shortened by 4 bases and J by 2 bases, with 15 bases between the two germline ends. This CDR3 reads CASSSQTPGPGANVLTF. In DNA form, the CDR3 reads TGTGCCAGCAGCTCCCAAACCCCAGGGCCTGGGGCCAACGTCCTGACTTTC.

In its sample, this clonotype was seen once. The chain has TRBV9 and TRBJ2-3; TRBD1 might be the D (5 bases). Trimming shortened V by 3 bases and J by 4 bases, and 12 bases separated the two germline ends. This CDR3 contains 14 residues. In germline, CDR1 is SGDLS, CDR2 YYNGEE. CDR3 in DNA: TGTGCCAGCAGCGCACGGACATCCTCAGATACGCAGTATTTT. It translates to CASSARTSSDTQYF.

The chain recombines TRBV29-1 with TRBJ2-7; D may be TRBD1 (5 bases). The CDR3 spans 11 residues. From germline, CDR1 is SQVTM and CDR2 ANQGSEA. The V and J ends lost 4 bases and 4 bases respectively, with 8 bases between them. In nucleotides, the CDR3 is TGCAGCGTTGTAAAGGGGTACGAGCAGTACTTC. Its translation is CSVVKGYEQYF.

This chain uses TRBV10-3 with TRBJ2-2; D may be TRBD2 (6 bases). Looked up from germline, CDR1 is ENHRY and CDR2 is SYGVKD. V gave up 6 bases and J gave up 3 bases, with 14 bases separating them. This CDR3 has 15 amino acids. The CDR3 DNA reads as TGTGCCATCAGGCGGGGTGTGGTCGACACCGGGGAGCTGTTTTTT. It is translated as CAIRRGVVDTGELFF.

This clonotype turned up a few times. The rearrangement links TRBV4-3 to TRBJ2-5; 10 bases match TRBD2. Near its end, the DNA agrees better with TRBJ2-7, so the J call may be wrong. CDR3 length: 16 residues. The germline V gene encodes CDR1 LGHNA and CDR2 YSLEER. The CDR3 DNA follows: TGCGCCAGCAGCCCCACAGTTGGGCTAGCGGGAGCCGAGCAGTACTTC. Its protein is CASSPTVGLAGAEQYF.

The chain links TRBV27 to TRBJ2-5, with 8 bases aligning to TRBD1. The CDR3 is made up of 13 amino acids. Losses at the gene ends were 5 bases for V and 11 bases for J; bases not matched to a gene: 10. Germline-derived CDR1 and CDR2 are MNHEY and SMNVEV (reference sequence). The CDR3 coding sequence is TGTGCCAGCAGTCCACAGGGGGTTGGCGGGCAGTACTTC. Amino acid sequence: CASSPQGVGGQYF.

The chain has TRBV20-1 and TRBJ2-5; weak D call: TRBD2 (5 bases). This CDR3 is built from 13 residues. V was pared by 5 bases and J by 4 bases, with 14 bases between. Germline V gives CDR1 DFQATT, CDR2 SNEGSKA (reference sequence). DNA of the CDR3: TGCAGTGCTCGGTCGGGCGAGGGAGAGACCCAGTACTTC. The encoded protein is CSARSGEGETQYF.

This clonotype was counted once. This rearrangement joins TRBV27 to TRBJ1-6; D is ambiguous. This CDR3 is built from 12 residues. Trimming removed 7 bases at V and 4 bases at J, with 5 bases between. Per the germline V gene, CDR1 is MNHEY and CDR2 is SMNVEV (reference sequence). CDR3 residues: CASTGYNSPLHF. The DNA for the CDR3 is TGTGCCAGCACCGGGTATAATTCACCCCTCCACTTT.

The chain links TRBV6-5 to TRBJ1-2, with 8 bases aligning to TRBD1. The CDR3 runs 13 residues. Trimming at V came to 6 bases and at J to 6 bases, leaving 6 bases not matched to a gene. Germline-derived CDR1 and CDR2 are MNHEY and SVGAGI. The CDR3 nucleotides read TGTGCCAGCAGCCCCGACAGGGGACATGGCTACACCTTC. This encodes CASSPDRGHGYTF.

This chain connects TRBV9 to TRBJ2-2, with 12 bases aligning to TRBD2. The length of the CDR3 is 15 residues. V trimming: 4 bases; J trimming: 8 bases; junction bases outside the gene matches: 6. Germline CDR1 is SGDLS and CDR2 is YYNGEE. DNA of the CDR3: TGTGCCAGCAGCCCTCGGACTAGCGGGAAAGGGGAGCTGTTTTTT. Translated: CASSPRTSGKGELFF.

The chain recombines TRBV7-9 with TRBJ1-1; D unclear. V was pared by 1 base and J by 7 bases, with 7 bases between. From germline, CDR1 is SEHNR and CDR2 FQNEAQ (reference sequence). CDR3 length: 12 residues. Written as DNA, the CDR3 is TGTGCCAGCAGCTTAGATCGGAGTGAAGCTTTCTTT. Encoded protein: CASSLDRSEAFF.

This clonotype occurred once. The chain couples TRBV5-1 to TRBJ2-3; D unclear. Germline V gene data show CDR1 as SGHRS and CDR2 as YFSETQ. V lost 0 bases, J lost 2 bases, and 13 bases lay in between. This CDR3 has 16 residues. The CDR3, as DNA: TGCGCCAGCAGCTTGGGGGCAGTCTCAAACACAGATACGCAGTATTTT. Translating gives CASSLGAVSNTDTQYF.

The V and J genes are TRBV28 and TRBJ1-5; 9 positions agree with TRBD1. The junction had 16 bases not matched to a gene; V was cut back by 3 bases and J by 10 bases. Per germline, CDR1 MDHEN and CDR2 SYDVKM. The length of the CDR3 is 17 residues. The CDR3 loop is CASSLGPGQGGLRPQHF. CDR3 in DNA: TGTGCCAGCAGTTTGGGCCCGGGACAGGGCGGACTTCGTCCCCAGCATTTT. The complete variable domain, with remaining parts taken from reference TRBV28 and TRBJ1-5, reads DVKVTQSSRYLVKRTGEKVFLECVQDMDHENMFWYRQDPGLGLRLIYFSYDVKMKEKGDIPEGYSVSREKKERFSLILESASTNQTSMYLCASSLGPGQGGLRPQHFGDGTRLSIL.

The chain uses TRBV27 and TRBJ1-2; D is uncertain. The V gene lost 4 bases and the J gene lost 4 bases, with 16 bases spanning the gap. The CDR3 extends over 15 amino acids. Germline lookup yields CDR1 MNHEY and CDR2 SMNVEV (reference sequence). CDR3 protein: CASSSPLTGFYGYTF. CDR3 sequence (DNA): TGTGCCAGCAGTTCTCCTTTAACGGGGTTCTATGGCTACACCTTC.

The rearrangement links TRBV3-1 to TRBJ2-5, with TRBD1 matching over 9 bases. V shed 4 bases, J shed 5 bases, and the junction held 8 bases outside the gene matches. The CDR3 length is 15 residues. The germline V gene encodes CDR1 LGHDT and CDR2 YNNKEL (reference sequence). CDR3 residues: CASSPTGGLRETQYF. The CDR3 DNA reads as TGTGCCAGCAGCCCAACAGGGGGCTTACGGGAGACCCAGTACTTC.